This TCR beta chain was recorded in a study of PD-L1 blockade in urothelial cancer (dated by TCRdb to the late 2010s). For context, the study as a whole: Every patient began therapy in the mid-2010s and was given atezolizumab 1,200 mg intravenously every 3 weeks. Durable clinical benefit was achieved by nine patients and was not achieved by 20 patients. In the same patients, whole exome sequencing and RNA sequencing of pretreatment tumors were performed in addition to TCR sequencing. An ECOG performance status of 0 or 1 was recorded for the patients, and 0 to 3 prior chemotherapy regimens had been received by the patients. Pretreatment tumor samples, along with matched peripheral blood serially collected before and after atezolizumab treatment, were subjected to TCR sequencing. Durable clinical benefit meant progression-free survival longer than 6 months, and TCR features were also tested against progression-free and overall survival. Blood samples were analyzed at two time points: 3 weeks after treatment start (second dose) and 6 weeks after treatment start. About 90% of the roughly 30 patients were identified as males with urothelial cancer of bladder origin, and a prior smoking history was reported by 18 of 29 patients. Pretreatment blood TCR-seq was available for 27 to 30 patients, at least one posttreatment blood collection was obtained for about 25 patients, and tumor TCR-seq was available for about 25 patients. Somatic, immune and clinical correlates of response to PD-L1 blockade with atezolizumab in urothelial cancer were the focus of an exploratory multi-omic analysis. Blood samples gave a median of around 140,000 T cells and 77,000 or so unique TCRs, with a median clonality of approximately 0.08. The study at large found these results: Because of the small sample size (n ≈ 28) and the many exploratory analyses performed, the results are intended to be regarded as hypothesis-generating. A pretreatment peripheral blood TCR clonality below the median was linked to improved progression-free and overall survival. Among patients with durable benefit, tumor-associated TCR clones showed greater expansion in peripheral blood 3 weeks after treatment started (n ≈ 21, p = 0.022).

To estimate absolute template abundance from read counts, synthetic TCR analog templates were spiked into each PCR. The immunoSEQ assay used bias-controlled V and J gene primers to amplify TCRbeta CDR3 regions from genomic DNA. Sequencing of rearranged TCRbeta segments was done at approximately 20X coverage. The published analysis was carried out like this. Clustering was used to correct sequencing errors, and CDR3s were annotated against IMGT to assign V, D and J genes. Only productive TCRbeta rearrangements were used in downstream analyses, excluding out-of-frame or stop-codon sequences. Clonality was computed as one minus Shannon entropy normalized by the log of the number of unique productive sequences. Fisher's exact test with Benjamini-Hochberg correction, at a threshold of adjusted p below 0.01, was used to find clones that differed between time points or between blood and tumor. Drawn from immuneACCESS, this table holds only the in-frame rearrangements with V and J called that TCRdb kept. Clones are partly lost; checked studies trace under half to an unresolved V gene and leave the rest unexplained. D and trimming come from the DNA, and the V and J calls and clone size come from that table. A total of 29,000 or so clones appear in this sample, 70% to 80% of them only once. Around 3.1% of the sample lies in the top ten.

The time point label, as the study defines it: peripheral blood 6 weeks after treatment start. The cohort included 25 to 30 patients with locally advanced or metastatic urothelial carcinoma who were treated at Memorial Sloan Kettering on a trial protocol. Peripheral blood mononuclear cells were collected pretreatment and during treatment, at between 1 and 8 total time points per patient. The Qiagen DNeasy Blood extraction kit was used to purify genomic DNA from total PBMCs and tumor samples. PBMCs were collected pretreatment and during treatment, and were isolated and stored as previously described. The germline V gene specifies SGHRS as CDR1 and YFSETQ as CDR2. The germline V and J ends show losses of 4 bases and 3 bases respectively, and no gene match explains 10 bases of the junction. The CDR3 covers 15 residues, taking in both the cysteine and the phenylalanine. The entry retains the CDR3 DNA only, 45 bases that are in frame from base 1.

With respect to this clone: Its binding antigen is unknown. Within one base of it there is no much larger clone, and no base qualities were kept.

This TCR derives from a man in his 70s with urothelial cancer. Source: PBMCs, taken around atezolizumab (anti-PD-L1) treatment. This sequence uses TRBV5-1 and TRBJ2-7, with TRBD1 matching 7 junction bases. The DNA sequence follows: TGCGCCAGCAGCCTTGCTCCGGGACAGTTCTACGAGCAGTACTTC. It encodes CASSLAPGQFYEQYF. Reference TRBV5-1 and TRBJ2-7 genes cover what lies past the CDR3, so the full variable domain is KAGVTQTPRYLIKTRGQQVTLSCSPISGHRSVSWYQQTPGQGLQFLFEYFSETQRNKGNFPGRFSGRQFSNSRSEMNVSTLELGDSALYLCASSLAPGQFYEQYFGPGTRLTVT.